The 24 T cell receptor beta chains below were found in one sample sequenced in a study of beta chain features in type 1 diabetes. Investigators reverse transcribed all isolated RNA, so they sequenced expressed TCRB transcripts. Some clones are missing from TCRdb's copy, which holds only in-frame ones; the method was immunoSEQ multiplex PCR. The sample has some 900,000 clones; roughly a sixth are singletons. The sequenced sample consisted of naive CD4+ T cells from blood. The receptors here all came from a woman between 18 and 29 years old in good health.

This clone has more than one count but fewer than ten. V is TRBV20-1 and J is TRBJ2-2, with D unclear. Trimming took 0 bases from V and 9 from J, leaving 5 bases between them. The CDR3 is 11 amino acids. Germline V CDR1 and CDR2: DFQATT, SNEGSKA (reference sequence). CDR3 bases: TGCAGTGCTAGAGAAGGCCGGGAGCTGTTTTTT. It yields the protein CSAREGRELFF.

This rearrangement joins TRBV7-2 to TRBJ2-3; weak D call: TRBD2 (5 bases). The CDR3 length is 16 residues. Per germline, CDR1 SGHTA and CDR2 FQGNSA. V gave up 4 bases and J gave up 0 bases, with 14 bases separating them. This CDR3 reads CASSSRLARSTDTQYF. The CDR3 nucleotides read TGTGCCAGCAGCTCGCGTCTAGCAAGAAGCACAGATACGCAGTATTTT.

This clone showed up just a few times. This chain connects TRBV4-3 to TRBJ1-2; the match to TRBD1 covers 8 bases. Germline CDR1 is LGHNA and CDR2 is YSLEER. This CDR3 has 15 residues. The V segment lost 1 base and the J segment 3 bases; nucleotides outside the gene matches: 4. The CDR3 protein is CASSQAQGAYYGYTF. The CDR3, as DNA: TGCGCCAGCAGCCAAGCCCAGGGGGCGTACTATGGCTACACCTTC.

This clone was detected only a few times. The chain carries TRBV19 and TRBJ2-7; D possibly matches TRBD1 or TRBD2 (5 bases each). This CDR3 is 15 amino acids long. Between the trimmed V and J ends, which lost 6 bases and 3 bases, there was a span of 18 bases. CDR1 is LNHDA and CDR2 is SQIVND in the germline V gene (reference sequence). CDR3: CASRFEGQGFYEQYF. The DNA of the CDR3 is TGTGCCAGTAGGTTCGAGGGGCAGGGTTTCTACGAGCAGTACTTC.

The J gene is TRBJ1-4, the V gene TRBV7-9, with a tentative D call TRBD1 (6 bases). CDR1 is SEHNR, CDR2 FQNEAQ, per germline (reference sequence). This CDR3 contains 12 residues. V lost 5 bases, J lost 12 bases, and 13 bases lay in between. The CDR3 protein is CASSEGDIQLFF. CDR3 sequence (DNA): TGTGCCAGCAGCGAGGGGGACATACAACTGTTTTTT.

The chain employs TRBV7-2 and TRBJ2-1; D gene unclear. Trimming left V 5 bases short and J 2 bases short, with 10 bases between. Germline V lookup: CDR1 SGHTA, CDR2 FQGNSA. The CDR3 is made up of 14 amino acids. The CDR3 region is CASSPRVTYNEQFF. CDR3 nucleotide sequence: TGTGCCAGCAGCCCCCGGGTGACCTACAATGAGCAGTTCTTC.

This chain connects TRBV6-5 to TRBJ2-5; D unclear. V was cut by 10 bases and J by 0 bases, with 6 bases left in between. CDR1 MNHEY and CDR2 SVGAGI come from the germline V gene. The CDR3 covers 11 residues. The CDR3 coding sequence is TGTGCCACCGGGTACCAAGAGACCCAGTACTTC. It encodes CATGYQETQYF.

This clone has a handful of counts. The CDR3 sequence: CASSLVFAGLAGRGEQYF. In nucleotides, the CDR3 is TGTGCCAGCAGCTTAGTTTTCGCGGGACTAGCGGGAAGAGGCGAGCAGTACTTC. The chain recombines TRBV7-2 with TRBJ2-5, with 13 bases matching TRBD2. Judging by the DNA end, TRBJ2-7 fits better; the J call may be wrong. Germline-derived CDR1 and CDR2 are SGHTA and FQGNSA. The CDR3 totals 18 residues.

This clone came up a few times. This CDR3 is CSGSGVTGEVETQYF. For the CDR3, the DNA is TGCAGCGGGTCGGGAGTGACGGGAGAAGTTGAGACCCAGTACTTC. This chain joins TRBV29-1 and TRBJ2-5; weak D call: TRBD2 (6 bases). The V gene's germline CDR1 is SQVTM and CDR2 ANQGSEA. The CDR3 contains 15 residues. The V gene lost 7 bases and the J gene lost 5 bases, with 23 bases spanning the gap. Filled out from reference TRBV29-1 and TRBJ2-5, the complete variable domain reads SAVISQKPSRDICQRGTSLTIQCQVDSQVTMMFWYRQQPGQSLTLIATANQGSEATYESGFVIDKFPISRPNLTFSTLTVSNMSPEDSSIYLCSGSGVTGEVETQYFGPGTRLLVL.

The V call is TRBV19, the J call TRBJ2-7, with TRBD2 identical over 14 bases. CDR3 length: 20 residues. Germline V CDR1 and CDR2: LNHDA, SQIVND (reference sequence). V lost 7 bases, J lost 0 bases, and 17 bases stayed unmatched. In nucleotides, the CDR3 is TGTGCCAGTACACCTCCGGGACTAGCGGGAGTTGTTTTGGGCTCCTACGAGCAGTACTTC. Protein: CASTPPGLAGVVLGSYEQYF.

J is TRBJ1-5 and V is TRBV7-2; 7 nucleotides agree with TRBD1. After removal of 5 bases from V and 5 bases from J, the junction contained 6 bases not matched to a gene. Germline V gene data show CDR1 as SGHTA and CDR2 as FQGNSA. The CDR3 has 14 residues. This chain's CDR3 is CASSKGQYDQPQHF. The CDR3 DNA follows: TGTGCCAGCAGCAAGGGACAGTATGATCAGCCCCAGCATTTT. The full variable domain, its missing parts supplied by reference TRBV7-2 and TRBJ1-5, is GAGVSQSPSNKVTEKGKDVELRCDPISGHTALYWYRQSLGQGLEFLIYFQGNSAPDKSGLPSDRFSAERTGGSVSTLTIQRTQQEDSAVYLCASSKGQYDQPQHFGDGTRLSIL.

This clone was counted only a few times. This rearrangement joins TRBV5-6 to TRBJ2-7; 7 bases fit TRBD1. Per germline, CDR1 SGHDT and CDR2 YYEEEE. J lost 2 bases, V lost 1 base, and 9 bases had no gene match. This CDR3 is 16 amino acids long. CDR3 loop: CASSLIGDRVPYEQYF. The CDR3 DNA reads as TGTGCCAGCAGCTTGATCGGCGACAGGGTTCCCTACGAGCAGTACTTC.

The chain employs TRBV27 and TRBJ1-1; tentative D call: TRBD1 (5 bases). Germline values: CDR1 MNHEY, CDR2 SMNVEV (reference sequence). V dropped 2 bases and J dropped 1 base, with 11 bases sitting between them. The CDR3 contains 15 residues. This chain's CDR3 is CASSLSPGRNTEAFF. In DNA, the CDR3 is TGTGCCAGCAGTTTAAGTCCGGGGCGGAACACTGAAGCTTTCTTT.

This clone turned up a few times. The chain links TRBV7-8 to TRBJ2-1; TRBD2 matches at 10 bases. Per germline, CDR1 SGHVS and CDR2 FQNEAQ. This CDR3 is built from 17 residues. V lost 4 bases, J lost 0 bases, and 6 bases stayed unmatched. DNA for the CDR3: TGTGCCAGCAGCTCCCAGCCTAGCGGGAGCTCCTACAATGAGCAGTTCTTC. This codes for CASSSQPSGSSYNEQFF.

The rearrangement uses TRBV18 and TRBJ2-5; D may be TRBD2 (5 bases). V was pared by 5 bases and J by 5 bases, with 21 bases between. The CDR3 runs 16 residues. The germline gives CDR1 KGHSH, CDR2 LQKENI. The CDR3 is CASSETRTLPLETQYF. DNA of the CDR3: TGTGCCAGCTCAGAAACCCGGACTCTCCCTTTGGAGACCCAGTACTTC. The full variable domain, rest sourced from reference TRBV18 and TRBJ2-5, is NAGVMQNPRHLVRRRGQEARLRCSPMKGHSHVYWYRQLPEEGLKFMVYLQKENIIDESGMPKERFSAEFPKEGPSILRIQQVVRGDSAAYFCASSETRTLPLETQYFGPGTRLLVL.

This clone came up a few times. The gene calls are TRBV5-4 and TRBJ1-2, with D maybe TRBD1 (5 bases). The V and J ends lost 0 bases and 8 bases respectively, with 14 bases between them. CDR3 length: 14 amino acids. In germline, CDR1 is SGHNT, CDR2 YYREEE (reference sequence). CDR3 region: CASSLGRGSGGYTF. The DNA for the CDR3 is TGTGCCAGCAGCTTGGGACGGGGGAGTGGAGGCTACACCTTC.

This chain connects TRBV19 to TRBJ1-2; D perhaps matches TRBD1 (5 bases). Trimming stripped 3 bases from V and 2 bases from J, with 16 bases between. Germline lookup yields CDR1 LNHDA and CDR2 SQIVND (reference sequence). The CDR3 length is 16 residues. The CDR3 here is CASSMGPGRINYGYTF. CDR3 DNA sequence: TGTGCCAGTAGTATGGGACCGGGACGGATAAACTATGGCTACACCTTC.

The chain uses TRBV9 and TRBJ2-6; perhaps TRBD1 as D (6 bases). Between the trimmed V and J ends, which lost 4 bases and 1 base, there was a span of 18 bases. Germline V lookup: CDR1 SGDLS, CDR2 YYNGEE. This CDR3 has 18 amino acids. The CDR3 DNA reads TGTGCCAGCAGCACACCTCACCCTGGACAGTCTGGGGCCAACGTCCTGACTTTC. Protein product: CASSTPHPGQSGANVLTF.

The V and J genes are TRBV2 and TRBJ1-5; no clear D gene. V was shortened by 5 bases and J by 7 bases, with 12 bases between the two germline ends. This CDR3 has 13 residues. Germline CDR1 is SNHLY and CDR2 is FYNNEI. CDR3 bases: TGTGCCAGCAGTTATCAACAAGCCCAGCCCCAGCATTTT. Translating it yields CASSYQQAQPQHF.

The genes are TRBV4-3 and TRBJ2-6, with 8 bases that match TRBD1. The CDR3 covers 14 residues. Looked up from germline, CDR1 is LGHNA and CDR2 is YSLEER. The J segment lost 5 bases and the V segment lost 5 bases, leaving 2 bases of the junction unmatched. CDR3 protein: CASSGQGRANVLTF. In nucleotides, the CDR3 is TGCGCCAGCAGCGGACAGGGTCGGGCCAACGTCCTGACTTTC.

This clone has just a few counts. V and J are TRBV5-4 and TRBJ2-2; D perhaps matches TRBD2 (5 bases). Germline CDR1 reads SGHNT; CDR2 reads YYREEE (reference sequence). Trimming left V 5 bases short and J 0 bases short, with 11 bases between. The CDR3 is 15 amino acids. CDR3 amino acids: CASSWIGANTGELFF. The DNA of the CDR3 is TGTGCCAGCAGTTGGATCGGGGCGAACACCGGGGAGCTGTTTTTT.

This clone has ten or more counts. The rearrangement uses TRBV10-3 and TRBJ1-5; unclear D gene. CDR3 length: 13 residues. CDR1 is ENHRY and CDR2 is SYGVKD in the germline V gene. Trimming stripped 3 bases from V and 5 bases from J, with 8 bases between. Written as DNA, the CDR3 is TGTGCCATCAGTGAAAGTTTGTATCAGCCCCAGCATTTT. Amino acid sequence: CAISESLYQPQHF.

The chain employs TRBV7-9 and TRBJ2-1; the D gene could be TRBD1 or TRBD2 (6 bases each). V lost 4 bases and J 8 bases, leaving 18 bases between the germline ends. This CDR3 contains 15 residues. Per the germline V gene, CDR1 is SEHNR and CDR2 is FQNEAQ (reference sequence). CDR3 loop: CASSSKGGLGDEQFF. The DNA of the CDR3 is TGTGCCAGCAGCTCCAAAGGGGGGCTCGGGGATGAGCAGTTCTTC. Variable domain in full (rest from reference TRBV7-9 and TRBJ2-1): DTGVSQNPRHKITKRGQNVTFRCDPISEHNRLYWYRQTLGQGPEFLTYFQNEAQLEKSRLLSDRFSAERPKGSFSTLEIQRTEQGDSAMYLCASSSKGGLGDEQFFGPGTRLTVL.

This clone has only a few counts. The J gene is TRBJ2-3, the V gene TRBV29-1; unclear D gene. The CDR3 extends over 17 amino acids. Trimming removed 3 bases at V and 4 bases at J, with 23 bases between. Germline assignment: CDR1 SQVTM and CDR2 ANQGSEA. The CDR3 loop is CSVDGPSKVGFADTQYF. CDR3 sequence (DNA): TGCAGCGTTGATGGGCCCTCTAAGGTCGGTTTCGCAGATACGCAGTATTTT.